The rows below give T cell receptor beta chains drawn from one sample of a study of cytomegalovirus exposure and HLA in healthy donors. TCRdb keeps only in-frame clones here, not all; method: immunoSEQ multiplex PCR. The profile covers 55,000 to 70,000 clones, with about 80% appearing a single time and approximately 3.5% taken by the ten largest. Input material: PBMCs. Receptors originate from a woman aged 40 to 50 in good health and CMV-seronegative. The CDR3 runs from the conserved cysteine through the conserved F or W. D genes are given only for firm matches. Rows give clone size only sometimes, using once, few, many, or a class for an expanded clone.

d_gene	v_gene	abundance	j_gene	CDR3aa	CDR3nt
TRBD2	TRBV19	few	TRBJ2-1	CASSGIGLAGKGEQFF	TGTGCCAGTAGTGGGATTGGACTAGCGGGAAAGGGTGAGCAGTTCTTC
.	TRBV4-3	.	TRBJ2-3	CASSQDTQVSTDTQYF	TGCGCCAGCAGCCAAGATACCCAGGTTAGCACAGATACGCAGTATTTT
TRBD1	TRBV18	once	TRBJ2-7	CASSHTTGGSYEQYF	TGTGCCAGCTCACACACCACAGGGGGCTCCTACGAGCAGTACTTC
TRBD1	TRBV19	.	TRBJ2-5	CASSIGDRVKETQYF	TGTGCCAGTAGTATAGGGGACAGGGTGAAAGAGACCCAGTACTTC
.	TRBV7-9	.	TRBJ1-1	CASSSSLRGEGTEAFF	TGTGCCAGCAGCTCATCCCTTCGGGGGGAGGGCACTGAAGCTTTCTTT
TRBD1	TRBV5-1	.	TRBJ2-2	CASSNPQGANTGELFF	TGCGCCAGCAGCAACCCACAGGGGGCGAACACCGGGGAGCTGTTTTTT
TRBD2	TRBV9	.	TRBJ2-5	CASSTSGGGQETQYF	TGTGCCAGCAGCACTAGCGGGGGGGGCCAAGAGACCCAGTACTTC
.	TRBV5-6	.	TRBJ2-3	CASSLAFYTDTQYF	TGTGCCAGCAGCTTGGCCTTTTACACAGATACGCAGTATTTT
TRBD1	TRBV9	.	TRBJ2-2	CASSEQGAGELFF	TGTGCCAGCAGCGAACAGGGGGCCGGGGAGCTGTTTTTT
TRBD1	TRBV7-3	.	TRBJ2-5	CASSRTGVQETQYF	TGTGCCAGCAGCAGGACAGGGGTGCAAGAGACCCAGTACTTC
.	TRBV9	.	TRBJ2-5	CASSANPGQAVQETQYF	TGTGCCAGCAGCGCCAACCCGGGCCAAGCGGTCCAGGAGACCCAGTACTTC
.	TRBV5-6	.	TRBJ1-1	CASSLGRTEAFF	TGTGCCAGCAGCTTGGGTAGAACTGAAGCTTTCTTT
.	TRBV28	.	TRBJ1-1	CASSFGDTEAFF	TGTGCCAGCAGTTTCGGGGACACTGAAGCTTTCTTT
TRBD2	TRBV7-9	.	TRBJ2-7	CASSLGDYSDEQYF	TGTGCCAGCAGCTTGGGGGACTATTCCGACGAGCAGTACTTC
TRBD2	TRBV9	.	TRBJ2-3	CASSPGLAGGPADTQYF	TGTGCCAGCAGCCCTGGACTAGCGGGAGGGCCGGCGGATACGCAGTATTTT
TRBD1	TRBV28	few	TRBJ1-2	CASSTRDSQLLYYGYTF	TGTGCCAGCAGTACCCGGGACAGTCAACTTTTGTACTATGGCTACACCTTC
.	TRBV28	.	TRBJ2-3	CASGWGRDTQYF	TGTGCCAGTGGGTGGGGCAGAGATACGCAGTATTTT
.	TRBV4-1	.	TRBJ2-7	CASSQGNLAYEQYF	TGCGCCAGCAGCCAAGGTAATCTAGCCTACGAGCAGTACTTC
TRBD2	TRBV19	.	TRBJ2-3	CASTLPGLAGGLDTQYF	TGTGCCAGTACCCTCCCGGGACTAGCGGGAGGGTTGGATACGCAGTATTTT
.	TRBV7-8	once	TRBJ2-7	CASSPKREIVGEQYF	TGTGCCAGCAGCCCCAAACGGGAGATAGTGGGCGAGCAGTACTTC
TRBD2	TRBV5-1	.	TRBJ2-7	CASSLGLAGGQDEQYF	TGCGCCAGCAGCTTGGGCCTAGCGGGAGGGCAAGACGAGCAGTACTTC
TRBD1	TRBV14	.	TRBJ1-2	CASSPTGEWYYGYTF	TGTGCCAGCAGCCCAACAGGGGAATGGTACTATGGCTACACCTTC
.	TRBV6-1	medium-sized	TRBJ2-5	CASSGSSGQETQYF	TGTGCCAGCAGCGGGTCTAGTGGCCAAGAGACCCAGTACTTC
.	TRBV19	.	TRBJ2-1	CASSMQAGSGEQFF	TGTGCCAGTAGTATGCAGGCAGGGTCCGGTGAGCAGTTCTTC
.	TRBV7-2	.	TRBJ2-2	CASSLVTGASGELFF	TGTGCCAGCAGCTTAGTAACGGGAGCCTCCGGGGAGCTGTTTTTT
.	TRBV4-1	.	TRBJ1-2	CASSQEGGDGYTF	TGCGCCAGCAGCCAAGAAGGAGGAGATGGCTACACCTTC
TRBD1	TRBV6-5	.	TRBJ1-1	CASSSGQGRGNTEAFF	TGTGCCAGCAGTTCTGGACAGGGGAGGGGGAACACTGAAGCTTTCTTT
.	TRBV25-1	few	TRBJ1-2	CASSESTVINYGYTF	TGTGCCAGCAGTGAATCGACAGTCATTAACTATGGCTACACCTTC
TRBD1	TRBV18	.	TRBJ2-7	CASSPPGQGVGEQYF	TGTGCCAGCTCACCCCCGGGACAGGGGGTGGGTGAGCAGTACTTC
TRBD1	TRBV10-2	few	TRBJ1-2	CASGQGGYGYTF	TGCGCCAGCGGACAGGGTGGCTATGGCTACACCTTC
TRBD1	TRBV2	.	TRBJ2-7	CASSGDREGF	TGTGCCAGCAGTGGGGACAGGGAGGGGTTC
TRBD1	TRBV10-3	.	TRBJ1-1	CAISRTGADTEAFF	TGTGCCATCAGTAGGACAGGGGCCGACACTGAAGCTTTCTTT
TRBD1	TRBV28	.	TRBJ1-1	CASTLTGGRTEAFF	TGTGCCAGCACCCTGACAGGGGGGCGGACTGAAGCTTTCTTT
.	TRBV2	.	TRBJ1-1	CASRESGYTEAFF	TGTGCCAGCAGGGAGTCGGGGTACACTGAAGCTTTCTTT
TRBD1	TRBV5-6	.	TRBJ2-7	CASSWGTGGNYEQYF	TGTGCCAGCAGCTGGGGGACAGGGGGAAATTACGAGCAGTACTTC
.	TRBV5-6	.	TRBJ2-2	CASSLTLGARGGELFF	TGTGCCAGCAGCTTGACGTTGGGGGCCAGGGGCGGGGAGCTGTTTTTT
TRBD2	TRBV7-6	.	TRBJ2-7	CASSEIGLAGGYEQYF	TGTGCCAGCAGCGAGATCGGACTAGCGGGAGGGTACGAGCAGTACTTC
.	TRBV6-4	few	TRBJ2-3	CASSLQAASTDTQYF	TGTGCCAGCAGTTTACAGGCTGCTAGCACAGATACGCAGTATTTT
TRBD2	TRBV27	.	TRBJ2-7	CASNRPGGPYEQYF	TGTGCCAGCAATCGGCCGGGAGGGCCCTACGAGCAGTACTTC
.	TRBV25-1	few	TRBJ2-7	CASSAGAGYEQYF	TGTGCCAGCAGTGCAGGGGCAGGGTACGAGCAGTACTTC
TRBD2	TRBV7-3	few	TRBJ2-7	CASSLGLASGEQYF	TGTGCCAGCAGCTTGGGACTAGCATCAGGCGAGCAGTACTTC
.	TRBV5-1	.	TRBJ2-2	CASSLDRANTGELFF	TGCGCCAGCAGCTTGGACAGGGCGAACACCGGGGAGCTGTTTTTT